Here is one T cell receptor beta chain with its context. This clonotype appeared a few times. The clone's antigen remains unknown. Base qualities are not recorded, but no much larger clone differs from it by a single base. The data derive from a study of molecular identifiers for immune sequencing clone quantification listed by TCRdb under 2018. Turning to the overall study: In a replicate experiment, RNA from roughly 18,000 or 92,000 naive CD8 T cells was split into five aliquots, four of which were sequenced. This methods study benchmarked molecular-identifier clustering-based TCR repertoire sequencing (MIDCIRS) and TCR RNA copy counting, using CD8 T cells to do so. Paper-wide results and their limitations: The naive libraries included spiked-in Jurkat TCR RNA (around 9 copies' worth), and this RNA is not part of the donor repertoire. Highly expanded clone sizes could be underestimated if identical TCR molecules share a barcode. Clones above 20 RNA copies held over 98% of molecules in CMV-specific effector cells but under 1% in naive cells. Without barcode sub-clustering, chimeric consensus sequences inflated TCR diversity; chimeras reached as high as 47%. Spiked-in Jurkat TCR RNA equal to a single cell's worth was reported to be detectable even within one million naive CD8 T cells. About 3 recovered TCR RNA copies per cell were obtained by modeling, versus around 10 by digital PCR, implying a capture efficiency of about 30%.

Naive CD8 T cell libraries were made from 20,000 to 1,000,000 sorted cells using 10%, 30% or 50% of purified RNA. Naive CD8 T cells, defined as CD8+CD4-CCR7+CD45RA+, were FACS-sorted into RLT Plus buffer on a BD FACSAria II. Roughly 10 TCR copies' worth of Jurkat RNA were spiked into roughly 19,000-1,000,000 naive CD8 T cell samples to test detection sensitivity. Enrichment of CD8 T cells was performed with RosetteSep CD8+ T Cell Enrichment Cocktail and Ficoll-Paque, after which ACK red cell lysis was carried out. Libraries were built with PCR. Sequencing took place on an Illumina HiSeq 4000. Bulk TCR libraries were generated as previously described, with the TCR primers listed in Table S5 used. Total RNA was purified with the Qiagen AllPrep DNA/RNA kit. Reads from multiple sequencing runs of the same library were pooled before analysis. Concerning the study's data processing: Reads were retained only if an exact TCR constant sequence was present, and the retained reads were trimmed to 150 nt and grouped according to their 12-nt molecular barcodes. Reads inside each barcode group were sub-clustered using a 15% Levenshtein threshold, and a quality-weighted consensus sequence was constructed for each RNA molecule. Non-functional sequences were discarded, and so were lower-count sequences lying one edit away from another sequence. Based on a fit of two negative binomial distributions, barcode sub-clusters having less than 20% of the maximum read count were discarded. The public sequencing data were trimmed at Q25 with fastp and processed into clonotypes with MiXCR by TCRdb, which kept only in-frame beta chains. Identical CDR3 protein sequences are pooled into one entry, listed with their most common genes and DNA. The V and J calls here are based on TCRdb, not the publication. This sample is represented by about 640,000 distinct CDR3 sequences; just under 20% of them were singletons. Clones ranked in the top ten supply roughly 0.85% of the sample.

This TCR was recovered from a human donor in good health. Some libraries in this study had Jurkat cell RNA spiked in. Sequenced input: naive CD8+ T cells from blood, with Jurkat cell RNA spiked in. The sample's cell subset or site label, in plain terms: FACS-sorted CD8+CD4-CCR7+CD45RA+ naive T cells.

The DNA sequence is TGTGCCAGCAGTTGGACAAACTCTGGAAACACCATATATTTT. Translated, this gives CASSWTNSGNTIYF. This chain joins TRBV2 to TRBJ1-3; the D segment could be TRBD1, given 5 matching bases. Looking up the germline V gene yields CDR1 SNHLY and CDR2 FYNNEI. V lost 5 bases and J lost 0 bases; the stretch between them is 8 bases long. Its CDR3 holds 14 amino acids, cysteine through phenylalanine. CDR3 DNA is the only sequence kept; it has 42 bases, read in frame from the first base.